The following is a T cell receptor (beta chain) sequence with its context. Measured with immunoSEQ multiplex PCR; TCRdb has only the in-frame clones, and not every one. The sample lists about 72,000 clones; 88% were seen once. This entry comes from a study of OX40 agonist ivuxolimab in advanced cancers. Study context: The patients received agonistic anti-OX40 (CD134) antibody ivuxolimab.

The clonotype comes from an adult with an advanced solid tumor such as melanoma, head and neck, liver or kidney cancer. The sample in question was CD4+ or CD8+ T cells sorted from blood, obtained in a trial of the OX40 agonist ivuxolimab.

The CDR3 sequence is CASSLVGETGELFF. The DNA for the CDR3 is TGTGCCAGCAGCTTGGTCGGGGAGACCGGGGAGCTGTTTTTT. This chain uses TRBV5-4 with TRBJ2-2; weak D call: TRBD2 (5 bases). CDR1 and CDR2 from the germline V gene are SGHNT and YYREEE (reference sequence). Deletions cut 0 bases from V and 5 bases from J, with 8 bases between. CDR3 length: 14 residues.